This T cell receptor (beta chain) was recovered during a study of long-term antiretroviral therapy in people with HIV. This clone showed up just a few times. This CDR3 contains 14 residues. V was trimmed by 1 base and J by 0 bases, leaving 7 bases between them. CDR1 is SEHNR and CDR2 is FQNEAQ in the germline V gene (reference sequence). Version v3.0 of the immunoSEQ assay was performed at survey level. The data were produced by immunoSEQ multiplex PCR, yet TCRdb's version contains in-frame clones alone and is incomplete. The table shows fewer than 35,000 clones, with over 65% occurring only once. The chain couples TRBV7-9 to TRBJ2-7; no definite D call. The source material was unsorted PBMCs, sampled 2 years after starting antiretroviral therapy. The receptor was isolated from a woman between 45 and 65 years old with HIV. CDR3 bases: TGTGCCAGCAGCTTAGTCTCCAACTCCTACGAGCAGTACTTC. Amino acids: CASSLVSNSYEQYF.